The present entry profiles one TCR beta chain with its context. This clone's antigen is unknown. Base qualities are not provided; no much larger clone lies one nucleotide away. For sequencing of the TCRbeta CDR3 region, genomic DNA was extracted from the sorted cells. The immunoSEQ Assay was used to sequence the TCRbeta CDR3 regions. In its TCRdb copy, this immuneACCESS table keeps in-frame sequences only and misses some clones. Where compared with another copy, unresolved V genes explain less than half of these, and the others have no known cause. The sample data list approximately 99,000 clones, and approximately 87% of these were observed just once. The ten largest clonotypes hold roughly 5.5% of the sample. This specimen comes from a study of OX40 agonist ivuxolimab in advanced cancers. General notes on the study: Ivuxolimab was an agonistic, fully human IgG2 monoclonal antibody directed against OX40 (CD134), a costimulatory receptor. The paper reports the monotherapy dose-escalation portion (N of about 47 patients) of the phase I ivuxolimab trial. Peripheral TCRbeta sequencing aimed to test whether ivuxolimab altered TCR sequence diversity and caused clonal T-cell expansion. Patients were allowed to have had prior anti-PD-1, anti-PD-L1 or anti-CTLA-4 therapy, and approximately 37% of the dose-escalation patients had been treated with checkpoint inhibitors. Intravenous ivuxolimab was administered to patients every 2 weeks at six dose levels: 0.01, 0.1, 0.3, 1.5, 3 and 10 mg/kg. Three dose-escalation patients achieved partial responses, one with hepatocellular carcinoma and two with cutaneous melanoma. In the dose-escalation cohort, roughly 80% of patients were male, and the mean age was roughly 60 years, with a range of roughly 20 to 80. Of the approximately 50 patients in dose escalation, around 20 had hepatocellular carcinoma, some 15 had melanoma, 9 had renal cell carcinoma and 9 had head and neck cancer. What the study reported, not specific to this receptor: Which antigens the clonally expanded peripheral T cells were specific for was not determined. Partial responders in the 0.1-3.0 mg/kg groups had among the lowest normalized peripheral clonal expansion, especially among CD8+ T cells. At doses from 0.1 to 3.0 mg/kg, clonal expansion was seen in both CD4+ and CD8+ blood T cells between baseline and week 6. Low levels of normalized T-cell clonal expansion were also seen in some patients who did not respond. After ivuxolimab, expanded clones were on average more numerous among CD8+ T cells than among CD4+ T cells.

Patients with a history of autoimmune disease or receiving systemic immunosuppression were excluded from the trial. In every dose cohort, peripheral blood was drawn for TCR sequencing at baseline, cycle 4 day 1, and cycle 7 day 1. Samples were obtained from an open-label, multicenter, first-in-human phase I dose-escalation trial of ivuxolimab. Adults with locally advanced or metastatic melanoma, renal cell carcinoma, hepatocellular carcinoma or head and neck squamous cell carcinoma were enrolled in the trial. Before TCR sequencing, CD4+ and CD8+ T cells were separately sorted from peripheral blood. Compared with germline, V lacks 2 bases and J lacks 7 bases; bases without a gene match: 4. Inclusive of the bounding cysteine and phenylalanine, the CDR3 is 14 residues long. Solely the CDR3 DNA is kept, with 42 bases framed from the first base. Based on the germline V gene (reference sequence), the CDR1 and CDR2 sequences are MNHNY and SVGAGI.

This material consisted of CD4+ or CD8+ T cells sorted from blood, taken in a trial of the OX40 agonist ivuxolimab. The clonotype was recovered from an adult with an advanced solid tumor such as melanoma, head and neck, liver or kidney cancer. The rearranged chain carries TRBV6-6 and TRBJ1-5; 8 bases in the middle match TRBD1. DNA sequence: TGTGCCAGCAGTTACGCAGGGGGCAGGCAGCCCCAGCATTTT. Its protein reads: CASSYAGGRQPQHF.